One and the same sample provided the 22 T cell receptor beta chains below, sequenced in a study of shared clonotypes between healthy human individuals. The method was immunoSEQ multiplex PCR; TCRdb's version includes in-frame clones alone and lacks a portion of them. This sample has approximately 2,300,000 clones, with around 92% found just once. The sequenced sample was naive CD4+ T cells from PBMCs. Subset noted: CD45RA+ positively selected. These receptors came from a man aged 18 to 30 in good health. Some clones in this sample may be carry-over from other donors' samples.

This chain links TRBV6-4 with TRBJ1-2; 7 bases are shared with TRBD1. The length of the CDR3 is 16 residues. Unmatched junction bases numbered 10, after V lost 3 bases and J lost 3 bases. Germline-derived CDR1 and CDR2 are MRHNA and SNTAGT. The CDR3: CASSELRTGSHYGYTF. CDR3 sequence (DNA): TGTGCCAGCAGTGAGTTGAGGACAGGAAGTCACTATGGCTACACCTTC.

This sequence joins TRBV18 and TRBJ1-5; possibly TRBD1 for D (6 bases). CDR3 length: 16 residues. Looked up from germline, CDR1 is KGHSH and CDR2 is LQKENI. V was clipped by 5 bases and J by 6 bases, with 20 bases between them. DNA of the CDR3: TGTGCCAGCTCAGACCAAGGGGGTCCCAGGGGTCAGCCCCAGCATTTT. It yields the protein CASSDQGGPRGQPQHF.

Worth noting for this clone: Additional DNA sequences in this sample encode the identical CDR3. CDR3: CASSIGGSGANVLTF. The CDR3 DNA reads as TGTGCCAGTAGTATTGGGGGATCTGGGGCCAACGTCCTGACTTTC. This sequence joins TRBV19 and TRBJ2-6; D may match TRBD1 or TRBD2 (5 bases each). Trimming removed 3 bases at V and 1 base at J, with 7 bases between. This CDR3 contains 15 residues. Germline assignment: CDR1 LNHDA and CDR2 SQIVND (reference sequence).

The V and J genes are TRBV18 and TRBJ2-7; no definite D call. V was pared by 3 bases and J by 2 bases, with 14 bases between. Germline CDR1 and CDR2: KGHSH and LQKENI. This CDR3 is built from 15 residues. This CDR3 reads CASSPPGRKPYEQYF. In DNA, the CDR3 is TGTGCCAGCTCACCCCCAGGACGGAAACCCTACGAGCAGTACTTC.

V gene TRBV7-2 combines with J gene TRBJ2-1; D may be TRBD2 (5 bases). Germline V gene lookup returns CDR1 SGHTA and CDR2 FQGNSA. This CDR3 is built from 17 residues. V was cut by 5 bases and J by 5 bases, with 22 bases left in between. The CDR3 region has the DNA TGTGCCAGCAGCCCCCGCCCCCCAAGGGAGCCGAACAATGAGCAGTTCTTC. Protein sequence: CASSPRPPREPNNEQFF.

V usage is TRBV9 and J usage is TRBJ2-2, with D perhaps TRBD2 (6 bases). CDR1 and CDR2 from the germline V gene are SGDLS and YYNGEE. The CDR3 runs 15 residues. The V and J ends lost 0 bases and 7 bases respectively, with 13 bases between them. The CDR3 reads CASSVGGERSGELFF. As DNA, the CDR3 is TGTGCCAGCAGCGTAGGCGGGGAACGTAGCGGGGAGCTGTTTTTT.

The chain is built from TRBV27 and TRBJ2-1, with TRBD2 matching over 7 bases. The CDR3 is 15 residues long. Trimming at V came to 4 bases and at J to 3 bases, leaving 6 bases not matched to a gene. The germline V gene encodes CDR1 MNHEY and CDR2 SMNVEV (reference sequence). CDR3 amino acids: CASSSTGLHYNEQFF. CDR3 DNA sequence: TGTGCCAGCAGTTCAACGGGACTACACTACAATGAGCAGTTCTTC.

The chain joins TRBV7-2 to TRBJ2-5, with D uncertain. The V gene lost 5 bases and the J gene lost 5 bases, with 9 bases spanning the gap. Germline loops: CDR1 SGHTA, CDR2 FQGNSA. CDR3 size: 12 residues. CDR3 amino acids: CASSQSRETQYF. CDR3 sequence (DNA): TGTGCCAGCAGCCAGAGCCGGGAGACCCAGTACTTC. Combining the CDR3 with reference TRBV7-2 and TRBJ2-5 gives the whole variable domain GAGVSQSPSNKVTEKGKDVELRCDPISGHTALYWYRQSLGQGLEFLIYFQGNSAPDKSGLPSDRFSAERTGGSVSTLTIQRTQQEDSAVYLCASSQSRETQYFGPGTRLLVL.

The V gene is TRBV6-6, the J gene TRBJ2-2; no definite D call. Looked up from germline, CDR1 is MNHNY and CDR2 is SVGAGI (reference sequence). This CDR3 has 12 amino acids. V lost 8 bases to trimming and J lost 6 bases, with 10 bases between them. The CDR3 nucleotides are TGTGCCAGCGGAAGGCGGTCCGGGGAGCTGTTTTTT. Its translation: CASGRRSGELFF.

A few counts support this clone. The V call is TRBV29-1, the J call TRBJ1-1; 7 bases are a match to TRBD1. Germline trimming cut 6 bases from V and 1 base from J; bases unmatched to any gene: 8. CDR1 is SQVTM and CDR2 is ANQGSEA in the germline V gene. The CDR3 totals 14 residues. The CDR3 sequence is CSVRNNRGNTEAFF. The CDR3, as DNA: TGCAGCGTAAGAAATAACAGGGGGAACACTGAAGCTTTCTTT.

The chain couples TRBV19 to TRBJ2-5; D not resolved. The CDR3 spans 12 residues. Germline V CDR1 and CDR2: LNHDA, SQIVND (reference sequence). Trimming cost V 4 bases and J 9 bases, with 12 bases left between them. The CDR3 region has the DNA TGTGCCAGTAGTAGCAAGAGTGGTCCCCAGTACTTC. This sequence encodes CASSSKSGPQYF. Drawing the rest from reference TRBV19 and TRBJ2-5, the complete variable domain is DGGITQSPKYLFRKEGQNVTLSCEQNLNHDAMYWYRQDPGQGLRLIYYSQIVNDFQKGDIAEGYSVSREKKESFPLTVTSAQKNPTAFYLCASSSKSGPQYFGPGTRLLVL.

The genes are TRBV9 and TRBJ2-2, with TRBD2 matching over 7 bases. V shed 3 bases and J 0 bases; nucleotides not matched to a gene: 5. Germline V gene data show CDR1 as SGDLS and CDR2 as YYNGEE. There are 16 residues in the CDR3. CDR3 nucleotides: TGTGCCAGCAGCGCTGGACTAGTCCCGAACACCGGGGAGCTGTTTTTT. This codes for CASSAGLVPNTGELFF.

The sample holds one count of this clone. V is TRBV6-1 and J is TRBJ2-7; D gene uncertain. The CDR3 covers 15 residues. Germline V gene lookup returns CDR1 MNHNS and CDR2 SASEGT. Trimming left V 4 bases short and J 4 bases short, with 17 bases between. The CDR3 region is CASSVWVPKLYEQYF. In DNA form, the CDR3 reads TGTGCCAGCAGTGTATGGGTCCCCAAACTTTACGAGCAGTACTTC.

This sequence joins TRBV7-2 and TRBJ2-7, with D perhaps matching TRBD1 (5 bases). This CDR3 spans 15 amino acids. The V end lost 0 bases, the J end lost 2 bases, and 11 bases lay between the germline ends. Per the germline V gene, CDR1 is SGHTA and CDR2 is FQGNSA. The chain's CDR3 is CASSLASAGTYEQYF. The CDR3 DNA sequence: TGTGCCAGCAGCTTAGCTTCGGCAGGGACCTACGAGCAGTACTTC.

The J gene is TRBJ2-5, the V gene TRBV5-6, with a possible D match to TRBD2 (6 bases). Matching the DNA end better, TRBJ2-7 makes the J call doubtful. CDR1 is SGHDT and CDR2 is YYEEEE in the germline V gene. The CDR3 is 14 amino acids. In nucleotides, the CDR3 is TGTGCCAGCAAGCTCCGGGGGAGCTCCTACGAGCAGTACTTC. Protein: CASKLRGSSYEQYF.

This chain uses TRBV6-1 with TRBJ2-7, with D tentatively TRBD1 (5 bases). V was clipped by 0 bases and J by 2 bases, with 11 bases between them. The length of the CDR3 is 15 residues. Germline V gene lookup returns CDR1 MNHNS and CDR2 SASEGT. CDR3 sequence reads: CASSEAPLGPYEQYF. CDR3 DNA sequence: TGTGCCAGCAGTGAAGCGCCCCTGGGGCCCTACGAGCAGTACTTC.

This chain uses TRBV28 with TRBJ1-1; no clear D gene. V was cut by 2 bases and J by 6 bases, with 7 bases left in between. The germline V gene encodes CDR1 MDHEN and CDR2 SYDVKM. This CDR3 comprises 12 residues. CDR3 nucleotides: TGTGCCAGCAGTTTAGAACCGGCTGAAGCTTTCTTT. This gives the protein CASSLEPAEAFF.

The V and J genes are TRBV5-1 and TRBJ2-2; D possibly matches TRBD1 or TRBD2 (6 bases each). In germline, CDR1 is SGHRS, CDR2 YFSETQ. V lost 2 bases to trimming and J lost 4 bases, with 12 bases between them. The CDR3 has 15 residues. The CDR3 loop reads CASSFLGGRTGELFF. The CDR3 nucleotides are TGCGCCAGCAGCTTTCTCGGGGGCCGCACCGGGGAGCTGTTTTTT.

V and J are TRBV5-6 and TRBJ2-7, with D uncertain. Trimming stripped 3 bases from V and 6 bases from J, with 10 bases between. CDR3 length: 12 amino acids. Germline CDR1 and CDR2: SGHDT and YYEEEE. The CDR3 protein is CASSSDPFEQYF. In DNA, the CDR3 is TGTGCCAGCAGCTCAGACCCCTTCGAGCAGTACTTC.

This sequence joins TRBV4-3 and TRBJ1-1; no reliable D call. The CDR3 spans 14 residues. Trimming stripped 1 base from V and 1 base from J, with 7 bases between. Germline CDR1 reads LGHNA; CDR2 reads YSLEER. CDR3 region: CASSQGPRNTEAFF. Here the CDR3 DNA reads TGCGCCAGCAGCCAAGGGCCGAGGAACACTGAAGCTTTCTTT.

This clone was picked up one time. DNA for the CDR3: TGTGCCAGCAGCCCCCGACAGGGCATCACTAGCACAGATACGCAGTATTTT. It encodes CASSPRQGITSTDTQYF. This chain joins TRBV7-2 and TRBJ2-3; TRBD1 agrees at 7 bases. The CDR3 consists of 17 residues. Germline CDR1 is SGHTA and CDR2 is FQGNSA. V lost 5 bases and J lost 0; bases outside the gene matches: 11.

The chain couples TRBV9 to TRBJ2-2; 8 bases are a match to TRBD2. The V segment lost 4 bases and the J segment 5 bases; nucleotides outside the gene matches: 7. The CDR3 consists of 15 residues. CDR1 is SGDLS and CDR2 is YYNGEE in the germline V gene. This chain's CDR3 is CASSPRLAPTGELFF. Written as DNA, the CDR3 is TGTGCCAGCAGCCCACGACTAGCGCCGACCGGGGAGCTGTTTTTT. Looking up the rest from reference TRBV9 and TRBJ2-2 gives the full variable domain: DSGVTQTPKHLITATGQRVTLRCSPRSGDLSVYWYQQSLDQGLQFLIQYYNGEERAKGNILERFSAQQFPDLHSELNLSSLELGDSALYFCASSPRLAPTGELFFGEGSRLTVL.